This TCR beta chain was identified in a study of T cells in Graves' hyperthyroidism and ophthalmopathy. General study results and limits: In the blood, most expanded thyroid clonotypes above 0.001 appeared as well. From stable hyperthyroidism, ophthalmopathy was separated by a 13 V-J model.

This CDR3 contains 15 residues. With V trimmed by 5 bases and J by 2 bases, 8 bases remained unmatched. Looked up from germline, CDR1 is DFQATT and CDR2 is SNEGSKA (reference sequence). RNA transcripts served as the template for amplifying TCR beta CDR3 regions. TCR CDR3 regions were first amplified by RT-PCR with HTBI primers. MiXCR, applied by TCRdb to the multiplex PCR reads, yields one record per CDR3 protein. The data contain almost 250,000 distinct CDR3 sequences, approximately 25% of them singletons. Each ophthalmopathy patient scored at least 3 on the Clinical Activity Score and at least 4 on NOSPECS grade, with duration under 3 months. Points on this clonotype: Its antigen is not identified.

The sequencing sample was made of blood. V usage is TRBV20-1 and J usage is TRBJ2-7; 11 bases line up with TRBD2. The TCR sequence derives from a middle-aged woman with Graves' ophthalmopathy. As DNA, the CDR3 is TGCAGTGCTGAAGCTACTAGCGGGAGAGCCTACGAGCAGTACTTC. It is translated as CSAEATSGRAYEQYF.